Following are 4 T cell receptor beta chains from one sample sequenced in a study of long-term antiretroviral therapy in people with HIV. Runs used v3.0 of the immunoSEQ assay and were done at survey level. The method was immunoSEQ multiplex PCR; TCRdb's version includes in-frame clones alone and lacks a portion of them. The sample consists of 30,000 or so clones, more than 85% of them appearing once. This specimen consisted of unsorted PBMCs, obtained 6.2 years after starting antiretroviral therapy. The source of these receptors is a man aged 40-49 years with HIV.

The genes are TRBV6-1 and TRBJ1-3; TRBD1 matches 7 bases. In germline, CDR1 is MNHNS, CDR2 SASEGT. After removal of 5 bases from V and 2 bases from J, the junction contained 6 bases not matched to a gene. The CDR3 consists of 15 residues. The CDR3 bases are TGTGCCAGCAGTTCCCGGACAGGTGCTGGAAACACCATATATTTT. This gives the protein CASSSRTGAGNTIYF.

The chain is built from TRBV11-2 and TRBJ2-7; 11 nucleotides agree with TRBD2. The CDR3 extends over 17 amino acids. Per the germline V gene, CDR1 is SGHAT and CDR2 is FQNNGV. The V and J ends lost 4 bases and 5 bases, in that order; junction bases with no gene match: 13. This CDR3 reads CASSSIGLAGGPHEQYF. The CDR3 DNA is TGTGCCAGCAGCTCTATAGGGTTAGCGGGGGGGCCCCACGAGCAGTACTTC.

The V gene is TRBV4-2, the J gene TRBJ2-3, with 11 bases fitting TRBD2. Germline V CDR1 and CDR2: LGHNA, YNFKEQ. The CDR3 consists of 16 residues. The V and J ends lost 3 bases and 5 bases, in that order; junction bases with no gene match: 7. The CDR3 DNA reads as TGTGCCAGCAGCCAGGAACTAGCGGGAGTGATAGATACGCAGTATTTT. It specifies CASSQELAGVIDTQYF.

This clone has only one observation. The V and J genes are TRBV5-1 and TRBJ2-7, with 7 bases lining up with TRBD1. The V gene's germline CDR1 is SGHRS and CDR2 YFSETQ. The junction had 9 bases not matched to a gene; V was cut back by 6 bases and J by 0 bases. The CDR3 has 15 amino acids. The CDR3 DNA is TGCGCCAGCACCCCGGCGACAGGGAGCTCCTACGAGCAGTACTTC. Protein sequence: CASTPATGSSYEQYF.